This TCR beta chain was captured by sequencing in a study of blood T cell repertoires in COVID-19. Authors' processing steps: By means of reference gene primer amplification, nucleated cell counts were estimated. Clones were read by immunoSEQ multiplex PCR, and TCRdb kept only the in-frame ones, dropping some. D and trimming come from the DNA, and the V and J calls and clone size come from that table. Of about 480,000 clones listed, 88% were seen once; the top ten hold 1.5% to 2%. Those who participated ranged in age from roughly 18 to 95 years and resided in about two dozen US areas. Assignment of participants to cohorts was predicated upon participant-reported clinical history. Either two negative PCRs, clearance, or symptom resolution qualified Cohort 3 donors as recovered. V shed 6 bases and J shed 4 bases, with 11 bases lying between them. Germline V gives CDR1 KGHDR, CDR2 SFDVKD. This CDR3 spans 13 amino acids.

The rearrangement uses TRBV24-1 and TRBJ1-1, with a tentative D call TRBD1 (6 bases). Sequenced sample: PBMCs or T cells enriched from blood (not recorded which). This clonotype was sampled from a woman aged 40 to 49 who had recovered from COVID-19. The CDR3: CATSQGSGTEAFF. In nucleotides, the CDR3 is TGTGCCACCAGTCAGGGGTCGGGCACTGAAGCTTTCTTT.